A selection of T cell receptor beta chains follows, all from one sample in a study of T cell responses to AZD1222 COVID-19 vaccine. The assay was immunoSEQ multiplex PCR, and TCRdb's table has in-frame clones only and misses some. Of roughly 140,000 clones listed, about 92% were seen once; the top ten hold approximately 2%. The sequencing here drew on peripheral blood, taken on day 0 of AZD1222 vaccination. These receptors all come from an adult in good health. CDR3s leave out the opening cysteine and the closing phenylalanine or tryptophan. The order of the fields is CDR3 protein, V gene, J gene.

ASSVGGQGHQPQH,TRBV9,TRBJ1-5
ASSSLRDSLI,TRBV3-1/TRBV3-2,TRBJ1-2
ASSQVDRGQTSLSEAF,TRBV4-1,TRBJ1-1
ASSYSGGRANSPLH,TRBV6-5,TRBJ1-6
ASRREGPFSNQPQH,TRBV2,TRBJ1-5
ASSRSSGNTIY,TRBV19,TRBJ1-3
SVESHTDTQY,TRBV29-1,TRBJ2-3
ASSGPNRGGYEQY,TRBV7-9,TRBJ2-7
ASSRTSGSGNEQF,TRBV3-1/TRBV3-2,TRBJ2-1
ASSTRERGVNEQF,TRBV9,TRBJ2-1
ASSVGDYEQY,TRBV9,TRBJ2-7
ATSDPRWDTQY,TRBV24-1,TRBJ2-3
ASSLRGPNTGELF,TRBV7-3,TRBJ2-2
ASSPAGVAYEQY,TRBV18,TRBJ2-7
ASSTRQDQPQH,TRBV12-3/TRBV12-4,TRBJ1-5
AWSPRDRGPRTEAF,TRBV30,TRBJ1-1
ASSLWGWQY,TRBV13,TRBJ2-3
ASSLTGYRTDTQY,TRBV7-3,TRBJ2-3
ASSLDGNTGELF,TRBV7-2,TRBJ2-2
ASSITINQPQH,TRBV19,TRBJ1-5
ASSQPGQGVNEQF,TRBV7-9,TRBJ2-1
ASSLDRGRDTQY,TRBV5-1,TRBJ2-3
ASSSSRGSGGDNEQF,TRBV11-2,TRBJ2-1
ASSDAVGADYGYT,TRBV2,TRBJ1-2
ASRQRTGGGETQY,TRBV6-6,TRBJ2-5
ASSHLGGGETQY,TRBV4-2,TRBJ2-5
ASSDLLARETQY,TRBV6-5,TRBJ2-5
ASSHGERSYEQY,TRBV6-5,TRBJ2-7
ASSLTGQGVVGYGYT,TRBV5-1,TRBJ1-2
ASSPTRQTNEQF,TRBV18,TRBJ2-1
ASSDRAGNTIY,TRBV7-9,TRBJ1-3
ASSLGESSGNTIY,TRBV7-9,TRBJ1-3
ASSQEGGSYNEKLF,TRBV4-1,TRBJ1-4
ASSWGTGGSNEQF,TRBV5-1,TRBJ2-1
ASSSRTGGGDTQY,TRBV7-9,TRBJ2-3
ATRPTDGEKLF,TRBV15,TRBJ1-4
ASSQGNWDHNEQF,TRBV18,TRBJ2-1
SVEKRGTGKRL,TRBV29-1,TRBJ2-1
SVLTGPPNEQY,TRBV29-1,TRBJ2-7
ASSTRTGTFTDTQY,TRBV19,TRBJ2-3
ASRGSGTPNEKLF,TRBV10-2,TRBJ1-4
AISDPGQGAIQPQH,TRBV10-3,TRBJ1-5
ASSVASQANEKLF,TRBV9,TRBJ1-4
ASSLALLSGSSYNEQF,TRBV4-2,TRBJ2-1
ASSVSGNLAGYT,TRBV2,TRBJ1-2
ASSLGLAGTGELF,TRBV11-3,TRBJ2-2
ASSSSDSNTQY,TRBV5-1,TRBJ2-3
ASSPQSMNTEAF,TRBV5-4,TRBJ1-1